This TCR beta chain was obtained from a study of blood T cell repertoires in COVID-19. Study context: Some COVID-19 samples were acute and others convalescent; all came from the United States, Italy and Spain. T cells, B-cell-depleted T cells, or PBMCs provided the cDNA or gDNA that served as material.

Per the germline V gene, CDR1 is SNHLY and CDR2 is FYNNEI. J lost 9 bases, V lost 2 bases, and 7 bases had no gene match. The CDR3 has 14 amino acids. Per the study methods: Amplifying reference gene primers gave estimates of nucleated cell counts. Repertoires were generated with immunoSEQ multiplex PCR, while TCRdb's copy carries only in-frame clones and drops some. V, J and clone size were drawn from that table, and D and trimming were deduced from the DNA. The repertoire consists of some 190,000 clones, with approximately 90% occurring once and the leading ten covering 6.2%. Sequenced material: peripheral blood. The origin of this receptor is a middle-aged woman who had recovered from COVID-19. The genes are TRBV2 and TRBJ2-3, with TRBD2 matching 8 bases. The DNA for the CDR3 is TGTGCCAGCAGTGAAACCTCTCGGGGGGGGACGCAGTATTTT. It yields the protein CASSETSRGGTQYF. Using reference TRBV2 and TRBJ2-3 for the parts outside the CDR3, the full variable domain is EPEVTQTPSHQVTQMGQEVILRCVPISNHLYFYWYRQILGQKVEFLVSFYNNEISEKSEIFDDQFSVERPDGSNFTLKIRSTKLEDSAMYFCASSETSRGGTQYFGPGTRLTVL.